Listed here are 29 T cell receptor beta chains from one sample, sequenced in a study of CD8 T cells in Susac syndrome. The RNA input was roughly 0.45 to 1 ug, and it was reverse transcribed with random hexamers. TCRdb recomputed calls from the immunoSEQ multiplex PCR reads with MiXCR, one row per CDR3 protein. The sample carries approximately 190,000 distinct CDR3 sequences, more than 90% recorded once. Sequencing input: CD4+ T cells from PBMCs. The receptor set was obtained from a human donor with Susac syndrome.

The chain joins TRBV20-1 to TRBJ2-7, with TRBD2 matching over 7 bases. The V and J ends lost 1 base and 7 bases, in that order; junction bases with no gene match: 7. Germline values: CDR1 DFQATT, CDR2 SNEGSKA (reference sequence). The CDR3 extends over 13 amino acids. Here the CDR3 reads CSARGGGVREQYF. CDR3 DNA sequence: TGCAGTGCTAGAGGTGGGGGGGTTCGGGAGCAGTACTTC.

This clonotype was recorded once. The chain employs TRBV12-3 or TRBV12-4 and TRBJ1-5, with a possible D match to TRBD1 (6 bases). CDR3 length: 14 amino acids. Trimming removed 5 bases from V and 7 bases from J, with 15 bases in between. CDR3 sequence: CASSPIQGSQPQHF. The DNA of the CDR3 is TGTGCCAGCAGTCCGATTCAGGGGTCGCAGCCCCAGCATTTT.

The rearrangement uses TRBV13 and TRBJ2-3; D is tentatively TRBD1 or TRBD2 (5 bases each). CDR3 size: 15 residues. Germline CDR1 and CDR2: PRHDT and FYEKMQ (reference sequence). The V end lost 4 bases, the J end lost 7 bases, and 18 bases lay between the germline ends. The CDR3 sequence is CASSSPKRDPYTQYF. In DNA, the CDR3 is TGTGCCAGCAGCTCCCCTAAACGGGACCCTTATACGCAGTATTTT.

The V gene is TRBV20-1, the J gene TRBJ1-2; D is uncertain. Trimming left V 7 bases short and J 8 bases short, with 8 bases between. CDR3 length: 9 amino acids. Germline lookup yields CDR1 DFQATT and CDR2 SNEGSKA (reference sequence). CDR3 residues: CSGVVGYTF. The CDR3 DNA is TGCAGTGGCGTCGTAGGCTACACCTTC.

This clonotype was observed a single time. V usage is TRBV29-1 and J usage is TRBJ1-1; no firm D call. The V gene's germline CDR1 is SQVTM and CDR2 ANQGSEA. V dropped 6 bases and J dropped 1 base, with 12 bases sitting between them. This CDR3 comprises 13 residues. The CDR3 coding sequence is TGCAGCGTGGGGTCAGTGTGGAACACTGAAGCTTTCTTT. Translated, it gives CSVGSVWNTEAFF.

The chain employs TRBV9 and TRBJ1-1; D not certain. The germline CDR1 and CDR2 sequences are SGDLS and YYNGEE. Between the trimmed V and J ends, which lost 0 bases and 0 bases, there was a span of 6 bases. This CDR3 has 14 residues. The CDR3 protein is CASSVGTMNTEAFF. The CDR3 coding sequence is TGTGCCAGCAGCGTAGGGACTATGAACACTGAAGCTTTCTTT.

The chain is built from TRBV12-3 or TRBV12-4 and TRBJ1-6; no clear D. The CDR3 length is 13 residues. Trimming pared 2 bases from V and 4 bases from J, leaving 3 bases between. CDR3 sequence reads: CASSLQYNSPLHF. CDR3 sequence (DNA): TGTGCCAGCAGTTTACAGTATAATTCACCCCTCCACTTT.

The V gene is TRBV7-9, the J gene TRBJ1-2, with D tentatively TRBD1 (5 bases). Germline V gene sequence: CDR1 SEHNR, CDR2 FQNEAQ (reference sequence). The CDR3 covers 14 residues. Deletions cut 4 bases from V and 1 base from J, with 10 bases between. The CDR3 DNA reads as TGTGCCAGCAGCTGGGCAGACAGTAACTATGGCTACACCTTC. Translation gives CASSWADSNYGYTF.

The CDR3 protein is CASSYLGTGMYEQYF. CDR3 DNA sequence: TGTGCCAGCAGTTACCTGGGGACTGGAATGTACGAGCAGTACTTC. The chain carries TRBV6-5 and TRBJ2-7; D is possibly TRBD2 (6 bases). V lost 2 bases, J lost 4 bases, and 15 bases lay in between. The CDR3 length is 15 residues. The germline V gene encodes CDR1 MNHEY and CDR2 SVGAGI.

The rearrangement joins TRBV28 to TRBJ2-6; the D is unclear. The CDR3 has 16 residues. Trimming left V 5 bases short and J 2 bases short, with 13 bases between. Germline V gene data show CDR1 as MDHEN and CDR2 as SYDVKM. Written as DNA, the CDR3 is TGTGCCAGCAGTCCCCCGTCCCAAGCTGGGGCCAACGTCCTGACTTTC. It codes for CASSPPSQAGANVLTF.

Here the CDR3 reads CASSDPSGGAYNEQFF. CDR3 nucleotides: TGTGCCAGCAGCGACCCTAGCGGGGGGGCCTACAATGAGCAGTTCTTC. The gene calls are TRBV11-3 and TRBJ2-1, with TRBD2 matching over 12 bases. Trimming took 5 bases from V and 2 from J; bases not matched to a gene: 4. Germline V gives CDR1 SGHNT, CDR2 YENEEA. CDR3 length equals 16 residues. The full variable domain, rest sourced from reference TRBV11-3 and TRBJ2-1, is EAGVVQSPRYKIIEKKQPVAFWCNPISGHNTLYWYLQNLGQGPELLIRYENEEAVDDSQLPKDRFSAERLKGVDSTLKIQPAELGDSAVYLCASSDPSGGAYNEQFFGPGTRLTVL.

DNA of the CDR3: TGTGCCAGCAGCTTAGTCCCTAGCGGGGGGAAAGAGACCCAGTACTTC. It codes for CASSLVPSGGKETQYF. The chain recombines TRBV7-2 with TRBJ2-5; TRBD2 aligns across 11 bases. Germline assignment: CDR1 SGHTA and CDR2 FQGNSA. V shed 1 base and J 3 bases; nucleotides not matched to a gene: 4. There are 16 residues in the CDR3.

This clonotype showed up just once. The gene calls are TRBV6-6 and TRBJ1-6; TRBD1 agrees at 9 bases. The V segment lost 5 bases and the J segment 10 bases; nucleotides outside the gene matches: 9. CDR3 length: 15 residues. CDR1 is MNHNY and CDR2 is SVGAGI in the germline V gene (reference sequence). The DNA for the CDR3 is TGTGCCAGCAGTCCCCGGACAGGGGAGGGGTCACCCCTCCACTTT. Translating it yields CASSPRTGEGSPLHF.

The J gene is TRBJ2-3, the V gene TRBV29-1, with TRBD2 identical over 9 bases. Germline V gene data show CDR1 as SQVTM and CDR2 as ANQGSEA. V was clipped by 5 bases and J by 2 bases; unmatched bases: 8. CDR3 size: 15 residues. CDR3 nucleotides: TGCAGCGTTCAAGCGGGGGGCTACTCCACAGATACGCAGTATTTT. Its translation is CSVQAGGYSTDTQYF.

The chain combines TRBV18 with TRBJ1-1; TRBD1 matches at 10 bases. The trim removed 1 base at V and 5 bases at J, leaving 4 bases unmatched. Germline V gene sequence: CDR1 KGHSH, CDR2 LQKENI. This CDR3 has 15 amino acids. CDR3 amino acids: CASSPRADRGTEAFF. CDR3 in DNA: TGTGCCAGCTCACCACGGGCGGACAGGGGGACTGAAGCTTTCTTT.

CDR3 amino acids: CSVGQGVGYTF. CDR3 nucleotides: TGCAGCGTCGGACAGGGGGTCGGCTACACCTTC. The rearrangement uses TRBV29-1 and TRBJ1-2; 10 positions agree with TRBD1. Germline V lookup: CDR1 SQVTM, CDR2 ANQGSEA. The ends lost 6 bases at V and 8 bases at J; junction bases unmatched: 3. This CDR3 comprises 11 residues.

V gene TRBV19 combines with J gene TRBJ1-6; the D is unclear. V was clipped by 10 bases and J by 12 bases, with 19 bases between them. The CDR3 extends over 13 amino acids. The germline V gene encodes CDR1 LNHDA and CDR2 SQIVND (reference sequence). The CDR3 DNA sequence: TGTGCCACCAACGCTGGGTTGTGGGAACCCCTCCACTTT. Translation: CATNAGLWEPLHF.

The rearrangement links TRBV5-6 to TRBJ2-5; D is possibly TRBD1 (5 bases). The CDR3 is 14 amino acids. Germline CDR1 and CDR2: SGHDT and YYEEEE. The V end was cut by 1 base, the J end by 5 bases, with 12 bases between. CDR3 in amino acids: CASSLQGWAETQYF. The CDR3 nucleotides read TGTGCCAGCAGCTTGCAGGGTTGGGCGGAGACCCAGTACTTC.

The chain is built from TRBV9 and TRBJ2-3, with 8 bases that match TRBD2. The CDR3 is 16 amino acids. Germline CDR1 is SGDLS and CDR2 is YYNGEE. The V and J ends lost 0 bases and 2 bases, in that order; junction bases with no gene match: 5. The CDR3 DNA sequence: TGTGCCAGCAGCGTAGGGCGGGGGGCAGACACAGATACGCAGTATTTT. Its translation is CASSVGRGADTDTQYF.

The V gene is TRBV27, the J gene TRBJ2-5; 12 bases are a match to TRBD2. The CDR3 consists of 16 residues. V trimming: 6 bases; J trimming: 2 bases; junction bases outside the gene matches: 7. Germline CDR1 reads MNHEY; CDR2 reads SMNVEV (reference sequence). Written as DNA, the CDR3 is TGTGCCAGCAGCCGGACTAGCGGGGTCCGACAAGAGACCCAGTACTTC. This codes for CASSRTSGVRQETQYF.

The rearrangement links TRBV3-1 to TRBJ1-2; 9 bases fit TRBD1. The V gene end was trimmed by 6 bases and the J gene end by 8 bases; junction bases not matched to a gene: 7. Germline CDR1 and CDR2: LGHDT and YNNKEL (reference sequence). This CDR3 is 13 amino acids long. The CDR3 region is CASSIQGAGGYTF. DNA of the CDR3: TGTGCCAGCAGTATACAGGGGGCCGGGGGCTACACCTTC.

The chain is built from TRBV2 and TRBJ1-1; D remains ambiguous. The germline gives CDR1 SNHLY, CDR2 FYNNEI. The CDR3 consists of 14 residues. Between the trimmed V and J ends, which lost 5 bases and 1 base, there was a span of 11 bases. CDR3 sequence reads: CASSSQRANTEAFF. DNA for the CDR3: TGTGCCAGCAGTTCCCAACGAGCGAACACTGAAGCTTTCTTT.

The rearrangement joins TRBV4-1 to TRBJ2-5, with D perhaps matching TRBD2 (7 bases). CDR1 is MGHRA and CDR2 is YSYEKL in the germline V gene. The CDR3 length is 15 residues. With 1 base removed from V and 1 base from J, the gap between germline ends came to 10 bases. Here the CDR3 reads CASSQGRGAQETQYF. In DNA form, the CDR3 reads TGCGCCAGCAGCCAAGGACGGGGGGCCCAAGAGACCCAGTACTTC.

The chain joins TRBV20-1 to TRBJ2-1, with 12 bases aligning to TRBD2. The V and J ends lost 3 bases and 2 bases, in that order; junction bases with no gene match: 2. This CDR3 has 15 amino acids. Germline V gene data show CDR1 as DFQATT and CDR2 as SNEGSKA (reference sequence). The CDR3 DNA sequence: TGCAGTGCTAGGTGGACTAGCGGGGCCTACAATGAGCAGTTCTTC. This gives the protein CSARWTSGAYNEQFF.

The rearrangement links TRBV30 to TRBJ1-2; D ambiguous. Per the germline V gene, CDR1 is GTSNPN and CDR2 is SVGIG (reference sequence). The CDR3 has 12 amino acids. Trimming pared 2 bases from V and 8 bases from J, leaving 12 bases between. The chain's CDR3 is CAWSSTARGYTF. CDR3 bases: TGTGCCTGGAGTTCTACAGCTAGGGGCTACACCTTC.

This clonotype has just a few counts. This chain links TRBV25-1 with TRBJ2-3, with D unresolved. V was clipped by 5 bases and J by 4 bases, with 7 bases between them. There are 12 residues in the CDR3. The V gene's germline CDR1 is MGHDK and CDR2 SYGVNS. Here the CDR3 reads CASSSTADTQYF. The CDR3 bases are TGTGCCAGCAGTTCCACCGCAGATACGCAGTATTTT.

This chain joins TRBV5-1 and TRBJ2-5; TRBD2 might be the D (6 bases). The ends were cut back, 4 bases at V and 9 bases at J, with 19 bases in the middle. Germline loops: CDR1 SGHRS, CDR2 YFSETQ. There are 14 residues in the CDR3. The CDR3 loop reads CASSPGGRAESQYF. The CDR3 DNA follows: TGCGCCAGCAGCCCCGGAGGGCGGGCCGAATCCCAGTACTTC.

The chain couples TRBV30 to TRBJ1-5; maybe TRBD1 (6 bases). The CDR3 spans 13 residues. Trimming took off 5 bases at V and 5 bases at J, with 13 bases between the two ends. Per germline, CDR1 GTSNPN and CDR2 SVGIG (reference sequence). Here the CDR3 reads CAWGVSGDQPQHF. The CDR3, as DNA: TGTGCCTGGGGCGTATCAGGGGATCAGCCCCAGCATTTT.

CDR3 sequence: CSAPGQGSSYNEQFF. The CDR3 DNA is TGCAGTGCCCCAGGACAGGGGAGCTCCTACAATGAGCAGTTCTTC. The rearrangement links TRBV20-1 to TRBJ2-1, with 9 bases aligning to TRBD1. V lost 6 bases, J lost 0 bases, and 6 bases stayed unmatched. Germline V gene lookup returns CDR1 DFQATT and CDR2 SNEGSKA (reference sequence). The CDR3 covers 15 residues.